A selection of T cell receptor beta chains follows, all from one sample in a study of T cell responses to AZD1222 COVID-19 vaccine. Profiling relied on immunoSEQ multiplex PCR, and the TCRdb table lists in-frame clones only, not all of them. The table includes 30,000 to 35,000 clones, about four fifths detected once. The sample in question was peripheral blood, obtained 28 days after the second AZD1222 dose. Receptors were obtained from an adult who received the AZD1222 COVID-19 vaccine. Each CDR3 is given with its conserved first and last residue. The D gene is left open where the match is weak. The size entry is marked missing in some rows and otherwise reads once, few, many or a size class.

abundance: NA
d_gene: TRBD1
v_gene: TRBV5-6
j_gene: TRBJ1-4
CDR3nt: TGTGCCAGCACCCCCCCCGGGACAGTCAATGAAAAACTGTTTTTT
CDR3aa: CASTPPGTVNEKLFF

abundance: NA
d_gene: TRBD2
v_gene: TRBV28
j_gene: TRBJ2-1
CDR3nt: TGTGCCAGCAGTTTAGGCCTAGCGGGGGGTTACAATGAGCAGTTCTTC
CDR3aa: CASSLGLAGGYNEQFF

abundance: NA
d_gene: NA
v_gene: TRBV2
j_gene: TRBJ2-2
CDR3nt: TGTGCCAGCAGTGAATGGGCAGGGAACACCGGGGAGCTGTTTTTT
CDR3aa: CASSEWAGNTGELFF

abundance: NA
d_gene: TRBD2
v_gene: TRBV6-5
j_gene: TRBJ2-7
CDR3nt: TGTGCCAGCAGTTTTGGGTGGGCTAGCGGCTACGAGCAGTACTTC
CDR3aa: CASSFGWASGYEQYF

abundance: once
d_gene: NA
v_gene: TRBV5-5
j_gene: TRBJ2-6
CDR3nt: TGTGCCAGCAGCTTAGGTCCAGGGGTGTACTCTGGGGCCAACGTCCTGACTTTC
CDR3aa: CASSLGPGVYSGANVLTF

abundance: NA
d_gene: NA
v_gene: TRBV19
j_gene: TRBJ1-2
CDR3nt: TGTGCCAGTAGTATGCGAGGAAACGATGGCTACACCTTC
CDR3aa: CASSMRGNDGYTF

abundance: NA
d_gene: NA
v_gene: TRBV7-9
j_gene: TRBJ1-2
CDR3nt: TGTGCCAGCAGCTTAGGTGGCGGCAACTATGGCTACACCTTC
CDR3aa: CASSLGGGNYGYTF

abundance: NA
d_gene: NA
v_gene: TRBV11-2
j_gene: TRBJ1-1
CDR3nt: TGTGCCAGCAGCCCTCGCACAGGCATGAACACTGAAGCTTTCTTT
CDR3aa: CASSPRTGMNTEAFF

abundance: NA
d_gene: NA
v_gene: TRBV5-1
j_gene: TRBJ1-2
CDR3nt: TGCGCCAGCAGCTTACAGGGTCGGAATGGCTACACCTTC
CDR3aa: CASSLQGRNGYTF

abundance: NA
d_gene: NA
v_gene: TRBV30
j_gene: TRBJ1-6
CDR3nt: TGTGCCTGGAGTTCTCGAGGCCCTGTCCGGTCCCTCCACTTT
CDR3aa: CAWSSRGPVRSLHF